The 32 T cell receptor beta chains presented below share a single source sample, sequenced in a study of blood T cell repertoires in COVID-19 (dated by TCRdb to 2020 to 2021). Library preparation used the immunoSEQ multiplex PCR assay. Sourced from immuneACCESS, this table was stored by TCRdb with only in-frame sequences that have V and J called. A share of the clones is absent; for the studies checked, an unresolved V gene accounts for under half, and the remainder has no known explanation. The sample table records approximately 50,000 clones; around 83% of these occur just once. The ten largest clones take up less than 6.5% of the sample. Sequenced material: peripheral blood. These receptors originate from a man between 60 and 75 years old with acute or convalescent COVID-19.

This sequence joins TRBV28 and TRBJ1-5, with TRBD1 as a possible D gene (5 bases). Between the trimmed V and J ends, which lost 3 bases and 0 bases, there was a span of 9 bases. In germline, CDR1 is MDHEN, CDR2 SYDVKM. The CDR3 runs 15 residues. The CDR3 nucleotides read TGTGCCAGCAGTTTCAGGGATACTAGCAATCAGCCCCAGCATTTT. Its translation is CASSFRDTSNQPQHF.

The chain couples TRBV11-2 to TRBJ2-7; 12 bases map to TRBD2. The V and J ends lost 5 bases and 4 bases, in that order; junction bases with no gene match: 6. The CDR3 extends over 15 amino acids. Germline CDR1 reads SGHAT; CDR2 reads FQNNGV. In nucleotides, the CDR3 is TGTGCCAGCAGCCTTAGACTAGCGGGAGCTTACGAGCAGTACTTC. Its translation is CASSLRLAGAYEQYF.

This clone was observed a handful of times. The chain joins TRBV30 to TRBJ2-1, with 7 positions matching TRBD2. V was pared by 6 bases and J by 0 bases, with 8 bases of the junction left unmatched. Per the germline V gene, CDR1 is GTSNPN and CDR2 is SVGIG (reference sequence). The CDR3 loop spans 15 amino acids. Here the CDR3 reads CACPTGGSSYNEQFF. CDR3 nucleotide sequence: TGTGCCTGTCCGACGGGCGGGAGCTCCTACAATGAGCAGTTCTTC.

The CDR3 DNA reads as TGTGCCAGCAGCCAGCCGAGGGTCGGGGGGGGCTACACCTTC. It codes for CASSQPRVGGGYTF. The chain is built from TRBV27 and TRBJ1-2; TRBD1 might be the D (5 bases). The germline V gene has CDR1 MNHEY and CDR2 SMNVEV (reference sequence). V lost 6 bases, J lost 8 bases, and 19 bases lay in between. CDR3 length: 14 amino acids.

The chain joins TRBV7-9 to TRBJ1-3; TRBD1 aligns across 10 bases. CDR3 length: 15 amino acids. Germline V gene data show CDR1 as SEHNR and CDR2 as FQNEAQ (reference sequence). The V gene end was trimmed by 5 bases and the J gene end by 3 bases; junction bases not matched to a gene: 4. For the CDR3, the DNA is TGTGCCAGCAGCCGACAGGGGGCGTATGGAAACACCATATATTTT. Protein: CASSRQGAYGNTIYF.

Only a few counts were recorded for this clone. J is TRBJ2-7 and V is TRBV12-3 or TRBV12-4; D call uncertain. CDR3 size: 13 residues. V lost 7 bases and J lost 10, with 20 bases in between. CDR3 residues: CASKTPRTPTQYF. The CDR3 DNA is TGTGCCAGCAAAACGCCCCGAACCCCTACTCAGTACTTC.

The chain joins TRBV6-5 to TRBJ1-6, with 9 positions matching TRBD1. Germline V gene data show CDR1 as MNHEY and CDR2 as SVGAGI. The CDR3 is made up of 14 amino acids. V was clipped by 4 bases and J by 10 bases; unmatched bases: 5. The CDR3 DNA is TGTGCCAGCAGTTTACAGGGGGCAAGATCACCCCTCCACTTT. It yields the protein CASSLQGARSPLHF.

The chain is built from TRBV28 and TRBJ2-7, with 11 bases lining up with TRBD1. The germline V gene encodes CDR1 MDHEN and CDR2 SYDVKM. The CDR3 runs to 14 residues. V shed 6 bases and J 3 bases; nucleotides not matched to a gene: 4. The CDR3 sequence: CASSGTGGIYEQYF. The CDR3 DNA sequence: TGTGCCAGCAGCGGGACAGGGGGTATCTACGAGCAGTACTTC.

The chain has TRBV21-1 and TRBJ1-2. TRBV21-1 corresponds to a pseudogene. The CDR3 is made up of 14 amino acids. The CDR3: CASSKKCGAGGYTF. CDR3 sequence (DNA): TGTGCCAGCAGCAAAAAGTGTGGGGCGGGAGGCTACACCTTC.

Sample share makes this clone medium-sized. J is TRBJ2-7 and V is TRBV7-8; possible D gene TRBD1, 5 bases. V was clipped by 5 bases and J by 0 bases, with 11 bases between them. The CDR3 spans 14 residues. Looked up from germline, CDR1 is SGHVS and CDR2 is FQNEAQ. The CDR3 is CASSQTVSSYEQYF. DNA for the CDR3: TGTGCCAGCAGCCAGACAGTAAGCTCCTACGAGCAGTACTTC.

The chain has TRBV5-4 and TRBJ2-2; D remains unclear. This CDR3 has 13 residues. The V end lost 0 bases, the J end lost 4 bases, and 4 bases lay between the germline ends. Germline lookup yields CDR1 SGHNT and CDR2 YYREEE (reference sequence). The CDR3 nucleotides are TGTGCCAGCAGCTTGGCGGGCACCGGGGAGCTGTTTTTT. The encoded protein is CASSLAGTGELFF.

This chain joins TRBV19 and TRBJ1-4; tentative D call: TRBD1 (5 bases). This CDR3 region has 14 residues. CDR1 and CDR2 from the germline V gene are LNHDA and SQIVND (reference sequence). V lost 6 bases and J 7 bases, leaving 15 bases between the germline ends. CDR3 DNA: TGTGCCAGTAGAGAAGCAGGGTTTGTTGAAAAACTGTTTTTT. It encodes CASREAGFVEKLFF.

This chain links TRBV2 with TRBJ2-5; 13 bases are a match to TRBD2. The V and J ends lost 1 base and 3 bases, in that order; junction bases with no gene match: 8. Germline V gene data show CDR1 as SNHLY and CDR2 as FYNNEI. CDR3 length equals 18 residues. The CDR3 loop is CASSEDGTSGDGEETQYF. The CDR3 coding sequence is TGTGCCAGCAGTGAAGATGGGACTAGCGGGGACGGGGAAGAGACCCAGTACTTC.

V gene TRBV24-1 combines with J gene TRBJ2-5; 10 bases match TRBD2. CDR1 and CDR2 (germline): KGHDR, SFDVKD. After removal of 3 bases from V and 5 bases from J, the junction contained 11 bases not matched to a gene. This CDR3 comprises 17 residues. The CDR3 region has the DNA TGTGCCACCAGTGATCAACCGCGGACTAGCGGAGGGGAGACCCAGTACTTC. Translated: CATSDQPRTSGGETQYF.

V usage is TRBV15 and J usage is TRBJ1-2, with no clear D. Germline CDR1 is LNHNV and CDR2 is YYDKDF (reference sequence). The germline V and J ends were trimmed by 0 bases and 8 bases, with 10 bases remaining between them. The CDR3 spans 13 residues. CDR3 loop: CATSRDGERGYTF. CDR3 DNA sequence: TGTGCCACCAGCAGAGATGGGGAGAGGGGCTACACCTTC.

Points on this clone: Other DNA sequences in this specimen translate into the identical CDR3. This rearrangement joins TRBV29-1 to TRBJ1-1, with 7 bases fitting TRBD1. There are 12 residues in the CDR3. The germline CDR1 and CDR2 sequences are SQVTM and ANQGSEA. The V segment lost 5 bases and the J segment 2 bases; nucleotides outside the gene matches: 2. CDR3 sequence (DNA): TGCAGCGTTCGGACAGGAAACACTGAAGCTTTCTTT. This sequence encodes CSVRTGNTEAFF.

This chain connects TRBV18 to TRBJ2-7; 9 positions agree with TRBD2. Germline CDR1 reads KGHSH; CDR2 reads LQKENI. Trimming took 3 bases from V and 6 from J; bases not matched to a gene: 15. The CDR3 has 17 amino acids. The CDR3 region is CASSPSSNAGGPSEQYF. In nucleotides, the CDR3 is TGTGCCAGCTCACCCAGTAGTAATGCGGGAGGGCCCAGCGAGCAGTACTTC.

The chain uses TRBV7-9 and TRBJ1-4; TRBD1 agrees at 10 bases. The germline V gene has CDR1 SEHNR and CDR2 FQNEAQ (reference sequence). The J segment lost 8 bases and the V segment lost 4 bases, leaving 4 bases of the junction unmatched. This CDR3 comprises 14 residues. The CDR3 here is CASSSGQGREKLFF. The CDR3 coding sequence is TGTGCCAGCAGCTCGGGACAGGGGCGCGAAAAACTGTTTTTT.

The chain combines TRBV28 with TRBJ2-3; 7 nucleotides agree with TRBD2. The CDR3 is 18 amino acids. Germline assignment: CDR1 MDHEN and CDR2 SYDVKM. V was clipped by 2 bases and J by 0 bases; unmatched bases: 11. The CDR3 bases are TGTGCCAGCAGTTTAAGGTCGGGACTACCAATTAGCACAGATACGCAGTATTTT. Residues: CASSLRSGLPISTDTQYF.

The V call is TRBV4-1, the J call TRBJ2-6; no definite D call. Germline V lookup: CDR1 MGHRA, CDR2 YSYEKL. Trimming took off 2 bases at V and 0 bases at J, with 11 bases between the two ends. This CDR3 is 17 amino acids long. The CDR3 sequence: CASSQPLRSSGANVLTF. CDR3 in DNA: TGCGCCAGCAGCCAACCCCTAAGGAGCTCTGGGGCCAACGTCCTGACTTTC.

CDR3 nucleotide sequence: TGCAGCGCCGAAAGGACAGAAAACACTGAAGCTTTCTTT. It yields the protein CSAERTENTEAFF. The chain is built from TRBV29-1 and TRBJ1-1, with D maybe TRBD1 (6 bases). V was trimmed by 7 bases and J by 2 bases, leaving 14 bases between them. Germline loops: CDR1 SQVTM, CDR2 ANQGSEA. The CDR3 loop spans 13 amino acids.

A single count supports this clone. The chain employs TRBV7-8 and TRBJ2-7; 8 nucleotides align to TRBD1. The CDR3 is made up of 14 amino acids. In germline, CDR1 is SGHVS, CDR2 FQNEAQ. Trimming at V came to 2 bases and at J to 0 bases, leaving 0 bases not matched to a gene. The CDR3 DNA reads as TGTGCCAGCAGCTTACAGGGGGCCTCCTACGAGCAGTACTTC. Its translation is CASSLQGASYEQYF. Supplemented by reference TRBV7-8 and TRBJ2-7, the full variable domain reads GAGVSQSPRYKVAKRGQDVALRCDPISGHVSLFWYQQALGQGPEFLTYFQNEAQLDKSGLPSDRFFAERPEGSVSTLKIQRTQQEDSAVYLCASSLQGASYEQYFGPGTRLTVT.

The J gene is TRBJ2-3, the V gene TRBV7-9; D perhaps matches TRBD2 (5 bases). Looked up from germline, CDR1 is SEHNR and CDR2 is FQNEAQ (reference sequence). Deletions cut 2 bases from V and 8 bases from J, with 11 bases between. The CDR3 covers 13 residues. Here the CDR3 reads CASSLMREGTQYF. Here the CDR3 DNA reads TGTGCCAGCAGCTTAATGAGGGAAGGTACGCAGTATTTT.

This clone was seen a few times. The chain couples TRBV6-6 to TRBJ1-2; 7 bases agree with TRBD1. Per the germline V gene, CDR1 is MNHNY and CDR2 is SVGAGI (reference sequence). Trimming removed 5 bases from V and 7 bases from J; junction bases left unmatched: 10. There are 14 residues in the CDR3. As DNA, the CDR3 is TGTGCCAGCAGTCCCCGGACAGGCGGTCTTGGCTACACCTTC. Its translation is CASSPRTGGLGYTF.

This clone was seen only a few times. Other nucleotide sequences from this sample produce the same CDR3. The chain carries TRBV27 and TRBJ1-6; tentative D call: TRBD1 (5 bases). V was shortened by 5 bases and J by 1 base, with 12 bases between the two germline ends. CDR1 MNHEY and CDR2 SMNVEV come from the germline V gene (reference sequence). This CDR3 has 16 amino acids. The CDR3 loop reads CASSLGGGSYNSPLHF. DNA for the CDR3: TGTGCCAGCAGTCTGGGCGGGGGGTCCTATAATTCACCCCTCCACTTT.

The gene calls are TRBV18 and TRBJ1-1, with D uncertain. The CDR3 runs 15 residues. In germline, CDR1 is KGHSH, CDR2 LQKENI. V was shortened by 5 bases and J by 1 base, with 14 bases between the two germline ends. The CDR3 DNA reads TGTGCCAGCTCATCATCTGCGGCGGCGAACACTGAAGCTTTCTTT. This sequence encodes CASSSSAAANTEAFF.

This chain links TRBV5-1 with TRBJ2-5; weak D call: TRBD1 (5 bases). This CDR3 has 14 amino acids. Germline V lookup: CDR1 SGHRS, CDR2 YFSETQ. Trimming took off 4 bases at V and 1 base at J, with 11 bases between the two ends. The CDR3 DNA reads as TGCGCCAGCAGCCCCCGACAGTCCCAAGAGACCCAGTACTTC. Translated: CASSPRQSQETQYF.

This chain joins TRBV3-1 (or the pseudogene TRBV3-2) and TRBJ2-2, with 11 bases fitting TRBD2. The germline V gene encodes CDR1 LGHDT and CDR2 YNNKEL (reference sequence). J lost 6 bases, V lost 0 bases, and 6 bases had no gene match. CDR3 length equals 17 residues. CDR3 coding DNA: TGTGCCAGCAGCCAAGATGGTCTAGCGGGAGGCCCCGGGGAGCTGTTTTTT. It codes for CASSQDGLAGGPGELFF.

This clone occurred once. The CDR3 reads CASSSGQATSYEQYF. Written as DNA, the CDR3 is TGTGCCAGCAGTTCGGGACAGGCTACTTCCTACGAGCAGTACTTC. J is TRBJ2-7 and V is TRBV28; 8 bases match TRBD1. The trim removed 4 bases at V and 1 base at J, leaving 6 bases unmatched. The CDR3 spans 15 residues. The V gene's germline CDR1 is MDHEN and CDR2 SYDVKM.

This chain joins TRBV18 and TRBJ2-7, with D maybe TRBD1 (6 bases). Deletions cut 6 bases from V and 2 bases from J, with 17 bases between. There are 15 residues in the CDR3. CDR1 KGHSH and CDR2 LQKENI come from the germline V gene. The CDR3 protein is CASSPDRTLTYEQYF. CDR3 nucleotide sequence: TGTGCCAGCTCCCCCGACAGGACCCTCACCTACGAGCAGTACTTC.

CDR3 loop: CASSLAGSPGEQYF. The CDR3 DNA is TGTGCCAGCAGTTTGGCCGGGTCCCCGGGCGAGCAGTACTTC. This chain joins TRBV27 and TRBJ2-7; unclear D gene. Trimming cost V 3 bases and J 6 bases, with 15 bases left between them. CDR1 MNHEY and CDR2 SMNVEV come from the germline V gene (reference sequence). The CDR3 loop spans 14 amino acids.

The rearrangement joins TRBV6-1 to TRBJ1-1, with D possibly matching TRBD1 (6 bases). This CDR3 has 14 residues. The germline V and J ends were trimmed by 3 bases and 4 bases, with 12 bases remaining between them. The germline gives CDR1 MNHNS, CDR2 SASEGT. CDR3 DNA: TGTGCCAGCAGTGAGAACAGGGATGGCACTGAAGCTTTCTTT. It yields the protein CASSENRDGTEAFF.